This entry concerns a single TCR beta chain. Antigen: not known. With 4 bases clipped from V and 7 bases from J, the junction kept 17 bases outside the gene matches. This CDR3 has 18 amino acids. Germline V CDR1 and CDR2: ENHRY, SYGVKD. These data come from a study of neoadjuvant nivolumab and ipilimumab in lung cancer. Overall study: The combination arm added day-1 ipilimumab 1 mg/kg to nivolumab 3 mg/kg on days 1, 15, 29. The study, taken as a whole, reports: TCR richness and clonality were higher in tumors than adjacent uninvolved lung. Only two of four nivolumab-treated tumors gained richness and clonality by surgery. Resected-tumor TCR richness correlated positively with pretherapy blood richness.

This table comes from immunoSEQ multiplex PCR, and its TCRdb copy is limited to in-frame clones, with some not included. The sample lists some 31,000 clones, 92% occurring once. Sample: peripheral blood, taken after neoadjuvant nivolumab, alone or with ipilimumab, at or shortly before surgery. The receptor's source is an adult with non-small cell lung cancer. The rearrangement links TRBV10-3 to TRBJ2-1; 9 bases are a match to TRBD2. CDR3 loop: CAISGGGFSREGRNEQFF. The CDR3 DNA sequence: TGTGCCATCAGTGGAGGGGGTTTCTCGCGGGAGGGAAGGAATGAGCAGTTCTTC.